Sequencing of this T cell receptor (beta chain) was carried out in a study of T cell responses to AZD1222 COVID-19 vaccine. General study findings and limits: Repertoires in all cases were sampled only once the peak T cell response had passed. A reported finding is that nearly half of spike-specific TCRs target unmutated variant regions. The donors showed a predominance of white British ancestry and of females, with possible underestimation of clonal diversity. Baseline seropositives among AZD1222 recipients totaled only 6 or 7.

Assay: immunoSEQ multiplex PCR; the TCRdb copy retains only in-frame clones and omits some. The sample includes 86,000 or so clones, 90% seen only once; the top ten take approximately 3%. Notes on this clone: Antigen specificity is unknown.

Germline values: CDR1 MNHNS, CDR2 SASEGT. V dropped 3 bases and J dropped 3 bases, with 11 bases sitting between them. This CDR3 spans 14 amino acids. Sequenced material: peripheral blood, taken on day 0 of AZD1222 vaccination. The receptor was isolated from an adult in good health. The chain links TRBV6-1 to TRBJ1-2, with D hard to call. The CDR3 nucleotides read TGTGCCAGCAGTGAGGTCGGTCTCTACTATGGCTACACCTTC. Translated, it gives CASSEVGLYYGYTF.